The 23 T cell receptor beta chains listed next were all sequenced from one sample in a study of beta chain features in type 1 diabetes. All of the isolated RNA was reverse transcribed, so expressed TCRB transcripts were sequenced. Using immunoSEQ multiplex PCR, the repertoire was profiled, and TCRdb retains in-frame clones only, with some absent. The sample yields a few hundred thousand clones, 27% seen once. The source material was central memory CD4+ T cells from blood. The receptors originated from a man under 40 in good health.

This clone was seen a few times. The CDR3 region has the DNA TGTGCCATCAGTGTGGGGCCTGAGCAGTTCTTC. It translates to CAISVGPEQFF. V and J are TRBV10-3 and TRBJ2-1; D may be TRBD1 (5 bases). Looked up from germline, CDR1 is ENHRY and CDR2 is SYGVKD. This CDR3 is built from 11 residues. Trimming took off 4 bases at V and 9 bases at J, with 7 bases between the two ends.

The chain couples TRBV28 to TRBJ2-7; TRBD1 agrees at 8 bases. The CDR3 is 14 residues long. The V gene end was trimmed by 0 bases and the J gene end by 2 bases; junction bases not matched to a gene: 0. Germline loops: CDR1 MDHEN, CDR2 SYDVKM. The CDR3 DNA sequence: TGTGCCAGCAGTTTATGGGACAGGGCCTACGAGCAGTACTTC. This encodes CASSLWDRAYEQYF.

This clone has more than one count but fewer than ten. One junction end does not reproduce the germline sequence, and a read error may be involved. The chain links TRBV11-2 to TRBJ2-1, with D hard to call. Germline CDR1 SGHAT, CDR2 FQNNGV. This CDR3 has 14 amino acids. CDR3 sequence (DNA): TGTGCCAGCAGCTTGAGTAGCTCCCACAATGAGCAGTTCTTC. It codes for CASSLSSSHNEQFF.

This clone was picked up many times. J is TRBJ1-1 and V is TRBV5-6; 7 bases fit TRBD1. This CDR3 is 16 amino acids long. J was trimmed by 2 bases and V by 2 bases; bases with no gene match: 9. Germline CDR1 SGHDT, CDR2 YYEEEE. The CDR3 DNA follows: TGTGCCAGCAGCTTCCGACAGGGATGGGGCAACACTGAAGCTTTCTTT. This sequence encodes CASSFRQGWGNTEAFF. The entire variable domain, with the rest obtained from reference TRBV5-6 and TRBJ1-1, is as follows: DAGVTQSPTHLIKTRGQQVTLRCSPKSGHDTVSWYQQALGQGPQFIFQYYEEEERQRGNFPDRFSGHQFPNYSSELNVNALLLGDSALYLCASSFRQGWGNTEAFFGQGTRLTVV.

The chain combines TRBV29-1 with TRBJ2-2, with no clear D. Germline loops: CDR1 SQVTM, CDR2 ANQGSEA. Trimming took off 2 bases at V and 1 base at J, with 11 bases between the two ends. This CDR3 region has 15 residues. Written as DNA, the CDR3 is TGCAGCGTTGAAAGAATTAAGGGGAACACCGGGGAGCTGTTTTTT. Translation gives CSVERIKGNTGELFF.

The chain joins TRBV7-2 to TRBJ2-1, with D hard to call. CDR3 length equals 14 residues. Germline CDR1 reads SGHTA; CDR2 reads FQGNSA. Trimming pared 0 bases from V and 6 bases from J, leaving 9 bases between. Here the CDR3 reads CASSLAQPGNEQFF. The DNA of the CDR3 is TGTGCCAGCAGCTTAGCTCAACCTGGCAATGAGCAGTTCTTC.

The V call is TRBV19, the J call TRBJ1-5; perhaps TRBD1 as D (5 bases). CDR3 length: 14 amino acids. Between the trimmed V and J ends, which lost 7 bases and 3 bases, there was a span of 13 bases. CDR1 is LNHDA, CDR2 SQIVND, per germline (reference sequence). This CDR3 is CASTNRGNNQPQHF. The DNA for the CDR3 is TGTGCCAGTACCAATCGGGGCAACAATCAGCCCCAGCATTTT.

The chain links TRBV30 to TRBJ2-7; no reliable D call. Trimming left V 3 bases short and J 3 bases short, with 12 bases between. Per the germline V gene, CDR1 is GTSNPN and CDR2 is SVGIG (reference sequence). This CDR3 has 13 residues. The CDR3 protein is CAWRLDTHYEQYF. CDR3 sequence (DNA): TGTGCCTGGAGGTTAGACACCCACTACGAGCAGTACTTC.

The genes are TRBV7-6 and TRBJ2-2, with unresolved D. The CDR3 covers 16 residues. V lost 2 bases, J lost 0 bases, and 10 bases lay in between. Germline V gene lookup returns CDR1 SGHVS and CDR2 FNYEAQ. CDR3 region: CASSLFYLSNTGELFF. The DNA of the CDR3 is TGTGCCAGCAGCTTATTTTACCTTTCGAACACCGGGGAGCTGTTTTTT.

Remarks on this clone: This same CDR3 is encoded by further DNA sequences in the sample. V gene TRBV30 combines with J gene TRBJ2-7; 8 nucleotides match TRBD1. Looked up from germline, CDR1 is GTSNPN and CDR2 is SVGIG (reference sequence). This CDR3 contains 12 residues. With 3 bases clipped from V and 4 bases from J, the junction kept 2 bases outside the gene matches. Written as DNA, the CDR3 is TGTGCCTGGAGCGGACAGGGTTACGAGCAGTACTTC. This sequence encodes CAWSGQGYEQYF.

There are a few counts of this clone. This chain's CDR3 is CASSRLAGRYNEQFF. The CDR3 DNA reads as TGTGCCAGCAGTCGACTAGCGGGGAGATACAATGAGCAGTTCTTC. J is TRBJ2-1 and V is TRBV9, with 11 bases matching TRBD2. Germline values: CDR1 SGDLS, CDR2 YYNGEE. The CDR3 spans 15 residues. The trim removed 5 bases at V and 4 bases at J, leaving 5 bases unmatched.

The CDR3 sequence is CASSPTGGIEAFF. DNA for the CDR3: TGTGCCAGCTCACCGACAGGCGGAATTGAAGCTTTCTTT. This chain joins TRBV18 and TRBJ1-1; weak D call: TRBD1 (6 bases). With 3 bases removed from V and 7 bases from J, the gap between germline ends came to 12 bases. Germline V gene lookup returns CDR1 KGHSH and CDR2 LQKENI. The CDR3 has 13 residues.

Here the CDR3 reads CASSFRAGVGGTDTQYF. In nucleotides, the CDR3 is TGTGCCAGCAGCTTTCGAGCGGGAGTGGGTGGCACAGATACGCAGTATTTT. The gene calls are TRBV7-2 and TRBJ2-3, with 8 bases identical to TRBD2. This CDR3 is built from 17 residues. V was pared by 3 bases and J by 1 base, with 9 bases of the junction left unmatched. In germline, CDR1 is SGHTA, CDR2 FQGNSA.

The rearrangement uses TRBV30 and TRBJ2-7; D gene ambiguous. Per germline, CDR1 GTSNPN and CDR2 SVGIG (reference sequence). Trimming shortened V by 1 base and J by 6 bases, and 7 bases separated the two germline ends. This CDR3 has 11 residues. The CDR3: CAWSGLREQYF. The CDR3 DNA sequence: TGTGCCTGGAGTGGCTTACGCGAGCAGTACTTC.

This clone is a singleton in its sample. The gene calls are TRBV7-7 and TRBJ2-1; unclear D gene. The CDR3 spans 13 residues. In germline, CDR1 is SSHAT, CDR2 FNYEAQ (reference sequence). Deletions cut 5 bases from V and 3 bases from J, with 8 bases between. The DNA of the CDR3 is TGTGCCAGCAGCGTTCTGTTCTACAATGAGCAGTTCTTC. Protein sequence: CASSVLFYNEQFF.

V gene TRBV5-1 combines with J gene TRBJ2-1; D is ambiguous. The germline V and J ends were trimmed by 4 bases and 5 bases, with 10 bases remaining between them. Germline assignment: CDR1 SGHRS and CDR2 YFSETQ. The CDR3 has 13 amino acids. CDR3 loop: CASSPHSDNEQFF. The CDR3 nucleotides are TGCGCCAGCAGCCCCCACAGCGACAATGAGCAGTTCTTC.

This clone was observed a few times. This chain joins TRBV29-1 and TRBJ1-2, with D possibly TRBD1 on 5 matching bases. V was trimmed by 3 bases and J by 6 bases, leaving 17 bases between them. The germline V gene has CDR1 SQVTM and CDR2 ANQGSEA. The CDR3 is 14 residues long. In DNA form, the CDR3 reads TGCAGCGTTGACGAGGATGCAGGAGGGGATGGCTACACCTTC. Protein product: CSVDEDAGGDGYTF.

In the case of this clone: Other DNA sequences in the sample encode the same CDR3. This chain links TRBV7-9 with TRBJ1-1; 7 bases are a match to TRBD1. Germline V gene data show CDR1 as SEHNR and CDR2 as FQNEAQ (reference sequence). The CDR3 is 14 amino acids. V shed 6 bases, J shed 2 bases, and the junction held 6 bases outside the gene matches. The CDR3 nucleotides read TGTGCCAGCAGTTGGGGACAGACAAACACTGAAGCTTTCTTT. Its protein is CASSWGQTNTEAFF.

This chain joins TRBV5-4 and TRBJ2-4, with 8 bases matching TRBD2. Germline CDR1 SGHNT, CDR2 YYREEE (reference sequence). This CDR3 has 17 amino acids. J lost 0 bases, V lost 2 bases, and 7 bases had no gene match. The CDR3 region is CASSLAASGGAKNIQYF. DNA for the CDR3: TGTGCCAGCAGCTTAGCGGCCAGCGGGGGAGCCAAAAACATTCAGTACTTC. Drawing the rest from reference TRBV5-4 and TRBJ2-4, the complete variable domain is ETGVTQSPTHLIKTRGQQVTLRCSSQSGHNTVSWYQQALGQGPQFIFQYYREEENGRGNFPPRFSGLQFPNYSSELNVNALELDDSALYLCASSLAASGGAKNIQYFGAGTRLSVL.

This clone was seen a few times. V is TRBV6-5 and J is TRBJ1-1, with D unclear. The V gene's germline CDR1 is MNHEY and CDR2 SVGAGI. CDR3 length: 13 residues. V lost 7 bases to trimming and J lost 2 bases, with 11 bases between them. The CDR3, as DNA: TGTGCCAGCATCAATGGTAGAAACACTGAAGCTTTCTTT. It translates to CASINGRNTEAFF.

Ten or more counts support this clone. The gene calls are TRBV30 and TRBJ2-1, with TRBD2 matching over 8 bases. The CDR3 consists of 13 residues. Germline V gene data show CDR1 as GTSNPN and CDR2 as SVGIG (reference sequence). Losses at the gene ends were 0 bases for V and 9 bases for J; bases not matched to a gene: 4. CDR3 sequence: CAWSVKAGAEQFF. Written as DNA, the CDR3 is TGTGCCTGGAGTGTCAAAGCGGGGGCTGAGCAGTTCTTC.

J is TRBJ1-4 and V is TRBV27; D gene unclear. The V and J ends lost 8 bases and 8 bases respectively, with 15 bases between them. The CDR3 runs to 13 residues. Germline V lookup: CDR1 MNHEY, CDR2 SMNVEV (reference sequence). In DNA form, the CDR3 reads TGTGCCAGCGCAAAGCGGTCTGGCGAAAAACTGTTTTTT. It yields the protein CASAKRSGEKLFF.

The chain has TRBV7-2 and TRBJ1-3, with unresolved D. Germline V lookup: CDR1 SGHTA, CDR2 FQGNSA. This CDR3 has 14 amino acids. The V end lost 3 bases, the J end lost 4 bases, and 10 bases lay between the germline ends. CDR3 residues: CASSFGVTGNTIYF. CDR3 DNA: TGTGCCAGCAGCTTCGGGGTGACGGGAAACACCATATATTTT.